The source of this T cell receptor beta chain is a study of blood T cell repertoires in COVID-19. The CDR3 runs to 15 residues. V lost 7 bases and J 5 bases, leaving 18 bases between the germline ends. Germline V CDR1 and CDR2: MNHNY, SVGAGI (reference sequence). Sequenced by immunoSEQ multiplex PCR; TCRdb stores in-frame clones only, minus some. The sample records some 97,000 clones, roughly 84% being singletons. The specimen was peripheral blood. This chain uses TRBV6-6 with TRBJ2-1; D may be TRBD1 (5 bases). This clonotype originated in a man aged 25 to 45 in a cohort sampled during active COVID-19. The CDR3 protein is CASTLGPTLNNEQFF. The DNA of the CDR3 is TGTGCCAGCACCTTGGGGCCAACTCTAAACAATGAGCAGTTCTTC.